A few counts support the clone carrying this T cell receptor beta chain. The antigen remains undetermined. Ophthalmopathy cases met thresholds of Clinical Activity Score at least 3, NOSPECS grade at least 4 and duration under 3 months. Researchers barred patients who had uncontrolled infection, other autoimmune disease, pregnancy or lactation. Orbital computed tomography, thyroid ultrasound, serum thyroxine and TRAb, and clinical symptoms together informed the diagnoses. It was RNA transcripts that yielded the amplified TCR beta CDR3 regions. The HTBI primer set drove a first-round RT-PCR of the TCR CDR3. TCRdb re-analysed the multiplex PCR reads in MiXCR, keeping a single row per CDR3 protein. The table lists over 250,000 distinct CDR3 sequences, roughly 13% of them singletons. The data were taken from a study of T cells in Graves' hyperthyroidism and ophthalmopathy. CDR3 length: 14 amino acids. V was shortened by 5 bases and J by 4 bases, with 15 bases between the two germline ends. Per germline, CDR1 SQVTM and CDR2 ANQGSEA.

General observations from the study: The model's output predicted ophthalmopathy at a median of about 6.5 months prior to onset.

The chain links TRBV29-1 to TRBJ2-4; no firm D call. The receptor was derived from a woman aged 40 to 50 with Graves' ophthalmopathy. The sample consisted of blood. The DNA of the CDR3 is TGCAGCGTTCGATACCCGGACGGGAAAAACATTCAGTACTTC. This encodes CSVRYPDGKNIQYF.